This T cell receptor beta chain stems from a study of shared clonotypes between healthy human individuals. Those who donated were healthy HIV-negative adults, with no recent acute infections or vaccinations reported. The assay was run at deep level. Authors' analysis steps: For the immunoSEQ data, sequences were junction-only without quality scores, so filtering differed. Libraries were prepared by immunoSEQ multiplex PCR; TCRdb keeps only in-frame clonotypes and omits some of them. The V and J calls and clone size were taken over from that table, and D and trimming were inferred from the DNA. The sample carries around 2.1 million clones, under 97% recorded once. This CDR3 is 16 amino acids long. V lost 2 bases to trimming and J lost 3 bases; unmatched junction nucleotides: 7. Germline CDR1 and CDR2: MGHDK and SYGVNS.

The chain recombines TRBV25-1 with TRBJ2-3; 8 positions match TRBD1. The sequence was collected from a man younger than 35 in good health. The material sequenced was naive CD4+ T cells sorted from blood. Documented subset: CD45RA+ positively selected. The CDR3 bases are TGTGCCAGCAGTGAAGGACAGGGAGGTAATACAGATACGCAGTATTTT. Residues: CASSEGQGGNTDTQYF.